The source of this T cell receptor (beta chain) is a study of radiotherapy plus CTLA-4 blockade in lung cancer. Study-level results: Interferon-beta and early blood T cell clone dynamics reportedly predicted response best. Clones of tumor-derived TCRs expanded in blood after radiotherapy plus ipilimumab.

This CDR3 has 14 residues. V trimming: 7 bases; J trimming: 5 bases; junction bases outside the gene matches: 8. Germline V CDR1 and CDR2: WNHNN, SYGVQD (reference sequence). Some clones are missing from TCRdb's copy, which holds only in-frame ones; the method was immunoSEQ multiplex PCR. Seen here are approximately 69,000 clones, around 80% observed once, and the top ten hold roughly 7%. A word on this clone: Its antigen is not identified.

The chain links TRBV10-1 to TRBJ1-5; 7 positions agree with TRBD1. Sequencing used peripheral blood, obtained from a patient treated with radiotherapy plus ipilimumab. The clonotype comes from a human donor with non-small cell lung cancer who had a complete response to radiotherapy plus ipilimumab. The CDR3 sequence is CASIPTGRHQPQHF. The CDR3 region has the DNA TGCGCCAGCATACCGACAGGGAGGCATCAGCCCCAGCATTTT.